The entry below describes one T cell receptor (beta chain). The entry originates in a study of blood T cell repertoires in COVID-19. At the level of the study: In each case, the material was cDNA or gDNA derived from T cells, B-cell-depleted T cells, or PBMCs.

Some clones are missing from TCRdb's copy, which holds only in-frame ones; the method was immunoSEQ multiplex PCR. The sample has tens of thousands of clones, about 85% seen once. The CDR3 consists of 16 residues. V was pared by 2 bases and J by 1 base, with 15 bases between. Germline CDR1 SNHLY, CDR2 FYNNEI. Sequenced input: peripheral blood. The V and J genes are TRBV2 and TRBJ2-7; D possibly corresponds to TRBD2 (5 bases). The sequence was collected from a man aged 45-65 years with acute or convalescent COVID-19. CDR3 protein: CASSEYPYEGSYEQYF. For the CDR3, the DNA is TGTGCCAGCAGTGAATATCCTTATGAGGGTTCCTACGAGCAGTACTTC.